This is a list of T cell receptor beta chains from one sample in a study of blood T cells in healthy people across ages. TCRdb re-analysed the 5' RACE reads in MiXCR, keeping a single row per CDR3 protein. Of 1.5 million to 2 million distinct CDR3 sequences in the sample, 28% are singletons; the top ten hold 7% to 9%. The sample taken for sequencing was blood. Receptors originate from a woman between 25 and 40 years old in good health. CDR3s leave out the opening cysteine and the closing phenylalanine or tryptophan.

TRBV9	TRBJ2-4	ASSSSGSGAKNIQY
TRBV28	TRBJ2-7	ASSPQSVAYEQY
TRBV4-1	TRBJ1-1	ASSQDGSSPPF
TRBV15	TRBJ1-5	ATSGTGGKSNQPQH
TRBV24-1	TRBJ2-1	ATSVGALISGEQF
TRBV6-5	TRBJ1-2	ASKLPGTGGGYT
TRBV5-1	TRBJ2-1	ASSVDPGVGNEQF
TRBV18	TRBJ2-5	ASSPGPGAETQY
TRBV20-1	NA	SATRQGHIQY
TRBV10-3	TRBJ2-7	AIKDGSSYEQY
TRBV6-6	TRBJ2-7	ASSYSKGSYEQY
TRBV20-1	TRBJ2-7	STSYEQY
TRBV12-3/TRBV12-4	TRBJ2-3	ASSPSLRDTAQY
TRBV12-3/TRBV12-4	TRBJ2-2	ASSTAGPTGELF
TRBV3-1	TRBJ1-2	ASTGKGAYGYT
TRBV18	TRBJ2-1	ASSPPGTAGDEQF
TRBV27	TRBJ1-1	ASSFGRLPGTEAF
TRBV7-2	TRBJ2-5	ASSFTSGRWETQY
TRBV5-6	NA	ASSFGTNLVYEQY
TRBV28	TRBJ2-7	ASSSSGTGHYEQY
TRBV12-3/TRBV12-4	TRBJ1-2	ASSPRQGPNYGYT
TRBV20-1	TRBJ1-2	SARDRGQGGYT
TRBV5-1	TRBJ2-7	ASRTGDTTPYEQY
TRBV12-5	TRBJ2-1	ASGAPVGKVDNEQF
TRBV29-1	TRBJ2-2	SVVPGAGTGELF
TRBV29-1	TRBJ2-5	SVVSRLVKETQY
TRBV5-1	TRBJ2-1	ASSDSYNEQF
TRBV2	TRBJ1-5	ASSDTGGRQPQH
TRBV20-1	TRBJ2-1	SAGISGIRSDNEQF
TRBV21-1	TRBJ1-5	ASPVSGREFGQPQH